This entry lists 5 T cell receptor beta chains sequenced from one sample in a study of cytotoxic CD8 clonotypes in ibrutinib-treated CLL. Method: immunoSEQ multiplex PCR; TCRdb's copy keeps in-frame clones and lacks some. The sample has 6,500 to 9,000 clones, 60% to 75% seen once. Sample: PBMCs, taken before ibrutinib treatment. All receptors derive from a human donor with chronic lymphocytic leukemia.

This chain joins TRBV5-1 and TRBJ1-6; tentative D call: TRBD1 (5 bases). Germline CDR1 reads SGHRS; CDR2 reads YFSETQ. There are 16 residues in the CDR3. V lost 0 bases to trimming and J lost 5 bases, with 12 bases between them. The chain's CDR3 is CASSLEISGNNSPLHF. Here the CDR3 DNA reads TGCGCCAGCAGCTTGGAAATATCAGGGAATAATTCACCCCTCCACTTT.

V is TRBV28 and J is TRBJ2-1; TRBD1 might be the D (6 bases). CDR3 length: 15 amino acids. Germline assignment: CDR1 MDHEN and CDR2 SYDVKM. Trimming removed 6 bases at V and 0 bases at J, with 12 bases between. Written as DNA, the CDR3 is TGTGCCAGCAGCCACAGGGTCAGCTCCTACAATGAGCAGTTCTTC. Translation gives CASSHRVSSYNEQFF.

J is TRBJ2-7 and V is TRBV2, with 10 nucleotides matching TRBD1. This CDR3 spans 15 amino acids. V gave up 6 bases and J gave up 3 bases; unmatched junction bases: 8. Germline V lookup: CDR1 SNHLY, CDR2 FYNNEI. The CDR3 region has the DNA TGTGCCAGCAGCCCAGGACAGGGGGTGCGCTACGAGCAGTACTTC. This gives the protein CASSPGQGVRYEQYF.

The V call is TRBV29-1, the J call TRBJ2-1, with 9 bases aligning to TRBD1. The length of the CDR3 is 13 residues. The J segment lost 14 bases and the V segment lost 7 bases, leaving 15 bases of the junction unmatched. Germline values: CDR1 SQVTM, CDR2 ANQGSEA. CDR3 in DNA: TGCAGCGCACCGGGACAGGGCCCGGTCGAGAAGTTCTTC. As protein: CSAPGQGPVEKFF.

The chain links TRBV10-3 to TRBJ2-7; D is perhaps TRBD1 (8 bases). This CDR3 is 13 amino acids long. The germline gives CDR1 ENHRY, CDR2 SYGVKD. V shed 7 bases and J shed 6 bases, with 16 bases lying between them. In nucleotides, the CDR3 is TGTGCCATCAACTCGGACAGGGAGGGCGAGCAGTACTTC. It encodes CAINSDREGEQYF.